The clone carrying this T cell receptor beta chain was seen many times. TCRdb redid the calling of the reads with MiXCR, one entry per CDR3 protein. The repertoire has 630,000 or so distinct CDR3 sequences, roughly 26% of them found once; the top ten carry less than 9.5%. The CDR3 runs 15 residues. V lost 5 bases to trimming and J lost 6 bases; unmatched junction nucleotides: 10. This specimen belongs to a study of T cell repertoires in cytomegalovirus infection. This TCR came from a human donor in good health (CMV status not recorded). Some clones in this sample may be carry-over from other donors' samples. The material sequenced was CD8+ T cells from PBMCs. This sequence joins TRBV12-3 or TRBV12-4 and TRBJ2-7; 10 nucleotides match TRBD1. The CDR3 DNA sequence: TGTGCCAGCAGTACAACCGGGACAGGGGTATCCGAGCAGTACTTC. Protein: CASSTTGTGVSEQYF.